This T cell receptor beta chain was captured in a study of blood T cells in healthy people across ages. Across the whole study: About one barcoded beta molecule per two T cells was captured by template switching.

Total RNA, at least 5.5 micrograms per sample, came from PBMCs. Primed by a sample-barcoded 5' primer and a J-beta primer mix, a second PCR proceeded for roughly 7 to 11 cycles. From the 5' RACE reads, TCRdb called clonotypes with MiXCR, one entry per CDR3 protein. Among 730,000 or so distinct CDR3 sequences listed, 40% to 50% were seen once. The length of the CDR3 is 15 residues. Trimming stripped 2 bases from V and 5 bases from J, with 17 bases between. Germline V CDR1 and CDR2: SGHRS, YFSETQ. The clonotype was recovered from a man at least 80 years old in good health. The genes are TRBV5-1 and TRBJ2-7, with D possibly called TRBD1 or TRBD2 (5 bases each). Sample: blood. The CDR3: CASSLETGAGHEQYF. In nucleotides, the CDR3 is TGCGCCAGCAGCTTAGAGACCGGGGCAGGGCACGAGCAGTACTTC.